The entry that follows covers one T cell receptor beta chain sequence. The antigen this receptor binds is unknown. No clone much larger than this one lies a single base away; base qualities are absent. Whole blood was collected in K2EDTA tubes by collaborating institutions according to the institutions' own protocols. For TCRbeta analysis, collaborator samples were shipped as frozen whole blood, as isolated PBMCs, or as DNA extracted from either sample type. The source of the sample is a study of blood T cell repertoires in COVID-19 (dated by TCRdb to the early 2020s). Background on the whole study: Collaborator samples came from the United States, Italy and Spain and covered acute and convalescent phases of COVID-19. A de-identified subject ID, COVID-19 status, age in years and sex were almost always included in the sample metadata. The dataset comprised deeply sampled blood TCRbeta repertoires from subjects exposed to, actively infected with, or recovered from COVID-19. The material from the prospective study consisted of cDNA or gDNA derived from T cells, B-cell-depleted T cells, or PBMCs. Where available, HLA class I and class II types were obtained from metadata supplied by the sample provider rather than from assay-based typing. A freely available public database, intended as a resource for researchers studying the immune response to SARS-CoV-2, is where the repertoires were released. The samples were drawn from the first 160 participants of the ongoing ImmuneRACE study and from over a thousand subjects provided by 6 global collaborators. On the study overall, not on this receptor specifically: The amount of clinical and demographic metadata varied by source and participant and was provided uncurated.

The germline V gene (reference sequence) provides CDR1 GTSNPN and CDR2 SVGIG. CDR3 length: 15 amino acids, cysteine to phenylalanine. CDR3 DNA only is kept here, 45 bases in frame from base 1. Unmatched junction bases come to 4, with V trimmed by 0 bases and J by 1 base. The immunoSEQ Assay, a bias-controlled multiplex PCR, was used to amplify TCRbeta CDR3 regions from genomic DNA. Concerning the study's data processing: The number of nucleated cells in each sample was estimated by amplification of reference gene primers within the assay. To quantify the absolute abundance of each unique TCRbeta CDR3 rearrangement, sequence reads were collapsed and filtered. For each sample, productive Simpson clonality was calculated as the square root of Simpson's diversity index across productive rearrangements. TCRdb provides this immuneACCESS table in a form limited to in-frame rearrangements. Some clones are lacking; in checked studies, under half of them reflect an unresolved V gene, and why the rest are absent is not known. V and J calls and clone size are copied from that table; D and trimming were computed from the DNA. This sample gives 100,000 or so clones in total; approximately 78% of them show up just once. The ten largest make up less than 20% of the sample.

This receptor was obtained from a woman over 75 with acute or convalescent COVID-19. The sequencing input was peripheral blood. The rearrangement joined TRBV30 to TRBJ2-3, with 7 central nucleotides matching TRBD2. The nucleotides read TGTGCCTGGAGTGTCCGCGCGGGAGGCACAGATACGCAGTATTTT. Its product reads: CAWSVRAGGTDTQYF.